This T cell receptor beta chain was recovered during a study of T cell responses to AZD1222 COVID-19 vaccine. The wider study: Investigators merged groups given second doses at roughly 4 or roughly 12 weeks.

Sequencing was performed with immunoSEQ multiplex PCR; in TCRdb, only in-frame clones are kept and a portion is missing. Of more than 100,000 clones in the sample, 80% to 90% are singletons; the top ten hold over 6.5%. Comments on this clone: No antigen is known for it.

Regarding the study as a whole: Epitopes outside B.1.351 and B.1.1.7 mutated regions reportedly drew nearly half of spike TCRs. White British donors predominated, females outnumbered males, and clonal diversity was possibly underestimated. No repertoire was sampled before or during the peak T cell response, only after it.

The length of the CDR3 is 15 residues. The V gene is TRBV21-1, the J gene TRBJ1-5; the table's D gene call, TRBD1, was not cross checked with the DNA. TRBV21-1 is deemed a pseudogene. This specimen consisted of peripheral blood, obtained on day 0 of AZD1222 vaccination. This receptor was identified in an adult in good health. The CDR3 loop reads CASILTGRGNQPQHF. CDR3 DNA: TGTGCCAGCATCCTGACAGGGCGAGGCAATCAGCCCCAGCATTTT.